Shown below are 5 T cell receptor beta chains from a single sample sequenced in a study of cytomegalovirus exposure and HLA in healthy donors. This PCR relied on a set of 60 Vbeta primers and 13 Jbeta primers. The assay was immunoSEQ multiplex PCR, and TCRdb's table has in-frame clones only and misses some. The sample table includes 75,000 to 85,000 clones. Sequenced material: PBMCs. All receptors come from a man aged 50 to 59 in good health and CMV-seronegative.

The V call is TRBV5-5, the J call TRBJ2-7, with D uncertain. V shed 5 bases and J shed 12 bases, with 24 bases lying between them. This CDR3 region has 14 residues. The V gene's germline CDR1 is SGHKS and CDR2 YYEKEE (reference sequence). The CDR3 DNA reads TGTGCCAGCAGGACTCCCAGCGAGCCAGATTGGTGGTACTTC. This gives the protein CASRTPSEPDWWYF.

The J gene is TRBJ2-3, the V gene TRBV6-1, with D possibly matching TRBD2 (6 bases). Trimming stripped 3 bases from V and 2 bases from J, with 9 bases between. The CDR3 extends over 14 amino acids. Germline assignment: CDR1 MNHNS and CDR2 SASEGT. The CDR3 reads CASSEGLHTDTQYF. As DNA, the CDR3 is TGTGCCAGCAGTGAGGGACTTCACACAGATACGCAGTATTTT.

The CDR3 reads CASSDSYEQYF. The CDR3 nucleotides read TGTGCCAGCAGTGACAGCTACGAGCAGTACTTC. V and J are TRBV25-1 and TRBJ2-7, with no clear D. This CDR3 has 11 residues. With 3 bases removed from V and 3 bases from J, the gap between germline ends came to 3 bases. Per germline, CDR1 MGHDK and CDR2 SYGVNS.

The CDR3 DNA follows: TGTGCCAGCAGTGGCAACAGGGGAGGCCTGCCCCAGCATTTT. This gives the protein CASSGNRGGLPQHF. V usage is TRBV6-5 and J usage is TRBJ1-5; TRBD1 matches at 7 bases. Germline CDR1 reads MNHEY; CDR2 reads SVGAGI. This CDR3 has 14 residues. The V gene end was trimmed by 5 bases and the J gene end by 9 bases; junction bases not matched to a gene: 10.

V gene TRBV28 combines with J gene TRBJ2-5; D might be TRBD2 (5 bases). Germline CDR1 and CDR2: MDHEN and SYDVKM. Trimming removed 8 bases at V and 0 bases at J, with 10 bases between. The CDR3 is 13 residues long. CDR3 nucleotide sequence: TGTGCCAGCGTACTAGGGAACCAAGAGACCCAGTACTTC. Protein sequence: CASVLGNQETQYF.